This TCR beta chain was identified during a study of blood T cell repertoires in COVID-19. The wider study: The United States, Italy and Spain provided the acute and convalescent COVID-19 samples.

Authors' analysis steps: Scientists estimated how many nucleated cells there were by amplifying reference gene primers. Method: immunoSEQ multiplex PCR; TCRdb's copy keeps in-frame clones and lacks some. The V and J calls and clone size were taken over from that table, and D and trimming were inferred from the DNA. The sample has 250,000 to 300,000 clones; 85% are singletons. Deletions cut 5 bases from V and 2 bases from J, with 8 bases between. Germline CDR1 is SGHTA and CDR2 is FQGTGA. The CDR3 is 13 residues long. The TCR sequence derives from a man aged 45-65 years with active or convalescent COVID-19. The sequenced material came from peripheral blood. The rearrangement uses TRBV7-3 and TRBJ2-3; the D is unclear. The CDR3 region is CASSPYPTDTQYF. DNA of the CDR3: TGTGCCAGCAGCCCTTATCCCACAGATACGCAGTATTTT.